These 14 T cell receptor beta chains were all obtained from the same sample, sequenced in a study of blood T cell repertoires in COVID-19. This table comes from immunoSEQ multiplex PCR, and its TCRdb copy is limited to in-frame clones, with some not included. The sample consists of around 66,000 clones, more than 70% of them appearing once. Sequenced material: peripheral blood. All receptors derive from a man in his fifties or sixties with acute or convalescent COVID-19.

The chain recombines TRBV7-9 with TRBJ1-1, with a weak D call TRBD1 (5 bases). Germline CDR1 reads SEHNR; CDR2 reads FQNEAQ (reference sequence). The ends were cut back, 1 base at V and 0 bases at J, with 9 bases in the middle. The CDR3 runs to 15 residues. The CDR3 bases are TGTGCCAGCAGCTTAGTTGCGGGGCTGAACACTGAAGCTTTCTTT. Residues: CASSLVAGLNTEAFF.

This sequence joins TRBV13 and TRBJ2-3, with D maybe TRBD2 (6 bases). With 4 bases removed from V and 0 bases from J, the gap between germline ends came to 14 bases. CDR1 is PRHDT and CDR2 is FYEKMQ in the germline V gene (reference sequence). CDR3 length: 16 amino acids. CDR3 sequence (DNA): TGTGCCAGCAGCTCCCTGCGAGGAGGGAGCACAGATACGCAGTATTTT. It codes for CASSSLRGGSTDTQYF.

DNA for the CDR3: TGTGCCAGCCGACAGAGCAATCAGCCCCAGCATTTT. Its protein is CASRQSNQPQHF. This rearrangement joins TRBV19 to TRBJ1-5; TRBD1 is a possible D gene (5 bases). Trimming took 9 bases from V and 1 from J, leaving 7 bases between them. The germline V gene has CDR1 LNHDA and CDR2 SQIVND (reference sequence). The CDR3 contains 12 residues.

The chain combines TRBV7-9 with TRBJ1-5, with a tentative D call TRBD1 (5 bases). The CDR3 sequence is 14 residues long. With 5 bases removed from V and 8 bases from J, the gap between germline ends came to 16 bases. Germline V gene lookup returns CDR1 SEHNR and CDR2 FQNEAQ (reference sequence). The chain's CDR3 is CASSPRGQGEPQHF. CDR3 in DNA: TGTGCCAGCAGCCCGCGGGGTCAGGGCGAGCCCCAGCATTTT.

This chain connects TRBV3-1 (or the pseudogene TRBV3-2) to TRBJ1-4; 10 bases are a match to TRBD1. This CDR3 region has 14 residues. The V gene's germline CDR1 is LGHDT and CDR2 YNNKEL (reference sequence). The J segment lost 8 bases and the V segment lost 4 bases, leaving 4 bases of the junction unmatched. The CDR3 reads CASSPGTGVEKLFF. CDR3 DNA sequence: TGTGCCAGCAGCCCGGGGACAGGGGTCGAAAAACTGTTTTTT.

The V gene is TRBV5-1, the J gene TRBJ2-1; D uncertain. This CDR3 is built from 15 residues. Germline loops: CDR1 SGHRS, CDR2 YFSETQ. Deletions cut 0 bases from V and 5 bases from J, with 12 bases between. The CDR3 sequence is CASSLGVGSHNEQFF. The CDR3, as DNA: TGCGCCAGCAGCTTGGGAGTTGGTAGCCACAATGAGCAGTTCTTC.

This sequence joins TRBV4-3 and TRBJ2-7; perhaps TRBD1 as D (5 bases). This CDR3 contains 13 residues. From germline, CDR1 is LGHNA and CDR2 YSLEER. V was cut by 1 base and J by 7 bases, with 11 bases left in between. The CDR3 DNA is TGCGCCAGCAGCCAAGCACAGACAGCTGAGCAGTACTTC. Protein product: CASSQAQTAEQYF.

The V call is TRBV2, the J call TRBJ2-1; no clear D. Germline-derived CDR1 and CDR2 are SNHLY and FYNNEI. The CDR3 totals 14 residues. The V and J ends lost 5 bases and 6 bases respectively, with 14 bases between them. This CDR3 is CASSKSNHLNEQFF. In DNA, the CDR3 is TGTGCCAGCAGTAAGAGTAACCACCTCAATGAGCAGTTCTTC.

This clone occurred once. Here the CDR3 reads CATRGGGNEKLFF. Written as DNA, the CDR3 is TGTGCCACCCGAGGGGGAGGGAATGAAAAACTGTTTTTT. The gene calls are TRBV2 and TRBJ1-4; the D gene is possibly TRBD1 (6 bases). The CDR3 loop spans 13 amino acids. Germline CDR1 reads SNHLY; CDR2 reads FYNNEI. Trimming cost V 10 bases and J 5 bases, with 14 bases left between them.

This CDR3 reads CASRDRGYGYTF. In DNA, the CDR3 is TGTGCCAGCAGGGACAGGGGGTATGGCTACACCTTC. The gene calls are TRBV27 and TRBJ1-2; 10 bases are a match to TRBD1. Germline V gives CDR1 MNHEY, CDR2 SMNVEV (reference sequence). Trimming at V came to 6 bases and at J to 5 bases, leaving 0 bases not matched to a gene. There are 12 residues in the CDR3.

V usage is TRBV30 and J usage is TRBJ1-3, with unresolved D. The CDR3 totals 10 residues. V was cut by 2 bases and J by 7 bases, with 3 bases left in between. CDR1 GTSNPN and CDR2 SVGIG come from the germline V gene (reference sequence). The CDR3 DNA sequence: TGTGCCTGGAGTCTTAACACCATATATTTT. It codes for CAWSLNTIYF.

J is TRBJ2-1 and V is TRBV2; no clear D gene. Trimming left V 7 bases short and J 8 bases short, with 15 bases between. CDR3 length: 13 amino acids. The germline CDR1 and CDR2 sequences are SNHLY and FYNNEI. This CDR3 reads CASTRVYSDEQFF. CDR3 nucleotide sequence: TGTGCCAGCACCAGAGTCTACAGTGATGAGCAGTTCTTC.

J is TRBJ1-2 and V is TRBV7-2; unclear D gene. The CDR3 contains 13 residues. Trimming took off 5 bases at V and 1 base at J, with 8 bases between the two ends. The germline gives CDR1 SGHTA, CDR2 FQGNSA. The CDR3 DNA sequence: TGTGCCAGCAGCCCAGACAATAACTATGGCTACACCTTC. This encodes CASSPDNNYGYTF.

This clone was counted once. The genes are TRBV24-1 and TRBJ1-2, with TRBD1 matching 7 bases. CDR3 length: 15 residues. Unmatched junction bases numbered 8, after V lost 3 bases and J lost 5 bases. Looked up from germline, CDR1 is KGHDR and CDR2 is SFDVKD. CDR3 protein: CATSDPGQELYGYTF. The CDR3 DNA follows: TGTGCCACCAGTGATCCTGGACAGGAGCTTTATGGCTACACCTTC.